A selection of T cell receptor beta chains follows, all from one sample in a study of CXCR3 chemokines and chemotherapy response in bladder cancer. One entry per CDR3 protein results from TCRdb running MiXCR on the PCR reads. The table records over 8,500 distinct CDR3 sequences, about 21% of them present only once. This material was obtained from a patient whose treatment included neoadjuvant chemotherapy. The receptors derive from a human donor with bladder cancer that did not respond to neoadjuvant chemotherapy. Each CDR3 is given with its conserved first and last residue. D genes are given only for firm matches. Clone size appears in some rows only: once, few, many, or a class for an expanded clone.

TRBV19,TRBJ2-3,medium-sized,.,TGTGCCAGTGGAACAGGGCGGACAGATACGCAGTATTTT,CASGTGRTDTQYF
TRBV27,TRBJ2-5,many,TRBD1,TGTGCCAGCCAAAACCGGGACAGATATGGGACCCAGTACTTC,CASQNRDRYGTQYF
TRBV20-1,TRBJ2-3,many,TRBD2,TGCAGTGCTGGGGCATCGGGGGGGCCCACAGATACGCAGTATTTT,CSAGASGGPTDTQYF
TRBV15,TRBJ1-6,many,.,TGTGCCACCAGCAGCCTCCGGGGCGGGTATTCACCCCTCCACTTT,CATSSLRGGYSPLHF
TRBV7-2,TRBJ2-3,medium-sized,.,TGTGCCAGCAGCTTTCGTGGGGGGCAGGGGTATTTT,CASSFRGGQGYF
TRBV20-1,TRBJ2-7,many,.,TGCAGTGCTAGGGTCCACGGGCAGCTCTACGAGCAGTACTTC,CSARVHGQLYEQYF
TRBV20-1,TRBJ2-5,many,TRBD2,TGCAGTGCTAGGGGGCGGGGGGCCGGCCAAGAGACCCAGTACTTC,CSARGRGAGQETQYF
TRBV30,TRBJ1-1,many,.,TGTGCCTGGAATTTGGGGGGGAACACTGAAGCTTTCTTT,CAWNLGGNTEAFF
TRBV24-1,TRBJ2-3,medium-sized,TRBD2,TGTGCCACCAGTGAGGGGAGCGGGGGGGCGACAGATACGCAGTATTTT,CATSEGSGGATDTQYF
TRBV18,TRBJ1-2,medium-sized,TRBD1,TGTGCCAGCTCACCGGGACAGGGGTTTGATGGCTACACCTTC,CASSPGQGFDGYTF
TRBV2,TRBJ1-1,.,.,TGTGCCAGCATACGACAACCGAACACTGAAGCTTTCTTT,CASIRQPNTEAFF
TRBV20-1,TRBJ1-1,many,.,TGCAGTGCTAGAGTGCTCAGCAGTCGAGCTTTCTTT,CSARVLSSRAFF
TRBV7-9,TRBJ2-3,medium-sized,.,TGTGCCAGCAGCTCCGGCCCGACAGATACGCAGTATTTT,CASSSGPTDTQYF
TRBV7-2,TRBJ2-2,medium-sized,.,TGTGCCAGCCGGAACTTGGGGACCGGGGAGCTGTTTTTT,CASRNLGTGELFF
TRBV19,TRBJ2-7,.,TRBD2,TGTGCCAGTAGTACGGGACTAGCGGGGGCGCGAGAGCAGTACTTC,CASSTGLAGAREQYF
TRBV20-1,TRBJ1-4,many,TRBD1,TGCAGTGCCCCGAGGGGGACAGGGACTAATGAAAAACTGTTTTTT,CSAPRGTGTNEKLFF
TRBV7-9,TRBJ2-7,many,.,TGTGCCAGCAGCAACAGTTTCTCCTACGAGCAGTACTTC,CASSNSFSYEQYF
TRBV7-2,TRBJ1-2,.,TRBD1,TGTGCCAGCAGCTCCCGCCGAGGAGGGGGCAGGGGCTACACCTTC,CASSSRRGGGRGYTF
TRBV11-1,TRBJ1-5,medium-sized,.,TGTGCCAGCAGCTTAGTACGGGTTAGCAATCAGCCCCAGCATTTT,CASSLVRVSNQPQHF
TRBV7-9,TRBJ1-4,.,TRBD1,TGTGCCAGCAGCCACTGGGGACAGGGTACGGAAAAACTGTTTTTT,CASSHWGQGTEKLFF
TRBV7-2,TRBJ2-1,.,.,TGTGCCAGCAGCGGGGGAAACCTACGAGGGAATGAGCAGTTCTTC,CASSGGNLRGNEQFF
TRBV7-3,TRBJ1-3,many,.,TGTGCCAGCAGCCTTGACAGGGGAAACACCATATATTTT,CASSLDRGNTIYF
TRBV12-3/TRBV12-4,TRBJ2-7,many,.,TGTGCCAGCAGTCGGGGTATCGAGCAGTACTTC,CASSRGIEQYF
TRBV6-5,TRBJ2-1,many,.,TGTGCCAGCAGTTCCACCAACAATGAGCAGTTCTTC,CASSSTNNEQFF
TRBV5-6,TRBJ2-6,medium-sized,TRBD1,TGTGCCAGCAGCTTGGGGTCTGGACAGGGTTTTGCGGGGGCCAACGTCCTGACTTTC,CASSLGSGQGFAGANVLTF
TRBV9,TRBJ2-7,many,TRBD1,TGTGCCAGCAGCATCGGACAGGGGGCCGCCTACGAGCAGTACTTC,CASSIGQGAAYEQYF
TRBV6-1,TRBJ2-7,many,.,TGTGCCAGCAGTGAATCCGGCCCTGGCCGCCACGAGCAGTACTTC,CASSESGPGRHEQYF
TRBV6-6,TRBJ2-5,.,TRBD2,TGTGCCAGCAGTATCCAATCGGGACTAGCGGGGGGGGTAGAGACCCAGTACTTC,CASSIQSGLAGGVETQYF
TRBV27,TRBJ2-1,many,.,TGTGCCAGCAGTTTAGGAGGGGATGTCGATGAGCAGTTCTTC,CASSLGGDVDEQFF
TRBV6-6,TRBJ2-7,medium-sized,TRBD1,TGTGCCAGCAGTCAAGGGACAGCTACCCGCGAGCAGTACTTC,CASSQGTATREQYF
TRBV20-1,TRBJ1-5,many,.,TGCAGTGCTCTGGGAGGGGATCAGCCCCAGCATTTT,CSALGGDQPQHF
TRBV6-5,TRBJ2-7,medium-sized,.,TGTGCCAGCAGAGTTACTGCTACTAGTGTCTACGAGCAGTACTTC,CASRVTATSVYEQYF
TRBV2,TRBJ2-5,.,.,TGTGCCAGCAGCAGGGAAGGATGGGAGACCCAGTACTTC,CASSREGWETQYF
TRBV5-4,TRBJ1-2,medium-sized,TRBD1,TGTGCCAGCAGCCGTGCCCTTGGGGGACAGGGGGACCGCTACACCTTC,CASSRALGGQGDRYTF
TRBV6-6,TRBJ1-1,.,TRBD1,TGTGCCCTTCAGGGGGGATCGGGGTCAGGGTGGTCGGACACTGAAGCTTTCTTT,CALQGGSGSGWSDTEAFF
TRBV24-1,TRBJ1-4,medium-sized,.,TGTGCCACCAGTGAAACGACCGGAGGGGGTGAAAAACTGTTTTTT,CATSETTGGGEKLFF